This TCR beta chain was profiled in a study of beta chain features in type 1 diabetes. Broader study findings: Patients with Type 1 diabetes showed moderately but significantly shorter TCRB CDR3s in all four CD4+ subsets.

As for this clone: The target antigen is unknown.

Expressed TCRB transcripts were sequenced after all isolated RNA was converted to cDNA. Measured with immunoSEQ multiplex PCR; TCRdb has only the in-frame clones, and not every one. The table lists about 620,000 clones, about 14% of them singletons. A single heparinised blood sample, averaging about 100 mL, was obtained per donor. The CDR3 runs 14 residues. Trimming took 2 bases from V and 4 from J, leaving 14 bases between them. The V gene's germline CDR1 is GTSNPN and CDR2 SVGIG (reference sequence). The source of this sequence is a man younger than 30 in good health. Material for sequencing was naive CD4+ T cells from blood. This chain links TRBV30 with TRBJ1-2, with D possibly TRBD1 on 6 matching bases. In nucleotides, the CDR3 is TGTGCCTGGAGTTTGCCAGGGGATAGCTATGGCTACACCTTC. Its translation: CAWSLPGDSYGYTF.